This is a list of T cell receptor beta chains from one sample in a study of T cells in Graves' hyperthyroidism and ophthalmopathy. TCRdb redid the calling of the multiplex PCR reads with MiXCR, one entry per CDR3 protein. This sample yields 550,000 to 600,000 distinct CDR3 sequences, of which approximately 14% are seen a single time; roughly 7% belongs to the top ten. The material sequenced was blood. Receptors were obtained from a young woman with Graves' ophthalmopathy. Both conserved end residues are part of each CDR3. A D gene is named only where the DNA matches it firmly. Size values are once, few and many counts, or a class for expanded clones, and some rows have none.

>-|many|TRBJ1-1|TRBV6-1
TGTGCCAGCAATCCCGCCGCCGGGGGGTACACTGAAGCTTTCTTT
CASNPAAGGYTEAFF
>TRBD2|few|TRBJ2-3|TRBV18
TGTGCCAGCTCACCACCCCTAGCGGGAGGAAGGGATACGCAGTATTTT
CASSPPLAGGRDTQYF
>-|few|TRBJ1-4|TRBV12-5
TGTGCTAGTGGTTTGTCTTACGATGCAACTAATGAAAAACTGTTTTTT
CASGLSYDATNEKLFF
>TRBD1|-|TRBJ2-7|TRBV19
TGTGCCAGTAGTATCGATCCGGGACAGGGATACTACGAGCAGTACTTC
CASSIDPGQGYYEQYF
>-|-|TRBJ2-1|TRBV20-1
TGCAGTGCTAGAGACAGGGCCAAACTCCTTTACGAGCAGTTCTTC
CSARDRAKLLYEQFF
>-|-|TRBJ2-3|TRBV19
TGTGCCAGTAGTTTTCGACTGGGGGCAGATACGCAGTATTTT
CASSFRLGADTQYF
>TRBD1|many|TRBJ1-2|TRBV27
TGTGCCAGCAGTTTCAGGGACAGATCTAACTATGGCTACACCTTC
CASSFRDRSNYGYTF
>TRBD2|few|TRBJ2-5|TRBV3-1
TGTGCCAGCAGCCCCTATTTTCAGGCTAGCGGGAGAGAGACCCAGTACTTC
CASSPYFQASGRETQYF
>-|many|TRBJ2-7|TRBV5-5
TGTGCCAGCAGTAAAGAGGGTTGGCTTTACGAGCAGTACTTC
CASSKEGWLYEQYF
>-|many|TRBJ2-3|TRBV7-3
TGTGCCAGCAGTCCGGCCGGGGGCACAGATACGCAGTATTTT
CASSPAGGTDTQYF
>-|-|TRBJ2-1|TRBV6-4
TGTGCCAGCAGCGCCCGGGATGGGAATGAGCAGTTCTTC
CASSARDGNEQFF
>-|few|TRBJ1-5|TRBV6-2/TRBV6-3
TGTGCCAGCAGCAAACTGACAGGAGGCAATCAGCCCCAGCATTTT
CASSKLTGGNQPQHF
>TRBD2|few|TRBJ2-5|TRBV5-6
TGTGCCAGCAGCTTGGGGGAAATAGCGGGAGGTTGGGGAGAGACCCAGTACTTC
CASSLGEIAGGWGETQYF
>-|many|TRBJ2-5|TRBV30
TGTGCCTGCTGTGGGGGGAGGCGATTGGAGTACTTC
CACCGGRRLEYF
>-|few|TRBJ2-5|TRBV19
TGTGCCAGTAGTATAGCCGAAGGGTCGCATCGAACAGGGCAGCCAGAGACCCAGTACTTC
CASSIAEGSHRTGQPETQYF
>-|-|TRBJ1-4|TRBV7-2
TGTGCCAGCAGCTCCCCGGTCGAGGTGAGGGCTAATGAAAAACTGTTTTTT
CASSSPVEVRANEKLFF
>-|many|TRBJ1-3|TRBV12-3/TRBV12-4
TGTGCCAGCAGTTCCACCCCTGAGTCCGGAAACACCATATATTTT
CASSSTPESGNTIYF
>-|few|TRBJ2-6|TRBV29-1
TGCAGCGTTGACGGGGCTGGGGCCAACGTCCTGACTTTC
CSVDGAGANVLTF